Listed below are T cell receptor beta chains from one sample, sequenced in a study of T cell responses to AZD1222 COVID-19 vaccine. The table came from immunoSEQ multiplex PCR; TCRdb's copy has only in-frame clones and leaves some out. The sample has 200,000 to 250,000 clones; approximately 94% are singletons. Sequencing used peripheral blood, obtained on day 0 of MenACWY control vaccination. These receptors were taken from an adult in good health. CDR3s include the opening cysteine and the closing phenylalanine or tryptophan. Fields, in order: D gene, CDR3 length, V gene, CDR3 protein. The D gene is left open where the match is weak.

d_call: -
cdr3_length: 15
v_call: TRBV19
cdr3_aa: CASSTSGAGNYGYTF

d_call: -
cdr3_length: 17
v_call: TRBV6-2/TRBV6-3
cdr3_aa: CASSFDRRGTSGNTIYF

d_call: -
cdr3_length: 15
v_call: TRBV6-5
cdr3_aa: CASSYGENVGTEAFF

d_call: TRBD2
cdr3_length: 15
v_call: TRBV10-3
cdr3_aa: CAISEASGVTDTQYF

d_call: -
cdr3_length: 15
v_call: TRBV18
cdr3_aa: CASSPFGNLNTEAFF

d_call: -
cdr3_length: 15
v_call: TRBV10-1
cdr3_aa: CASSAPISSTDTQYF

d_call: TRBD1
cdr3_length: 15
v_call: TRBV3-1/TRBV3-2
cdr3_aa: CASSQGRDRRRQAFF

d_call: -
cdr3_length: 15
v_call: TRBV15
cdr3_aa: CATSRRTGTSGTQYF

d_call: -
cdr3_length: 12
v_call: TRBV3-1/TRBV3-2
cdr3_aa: CASSHGAVEAFF

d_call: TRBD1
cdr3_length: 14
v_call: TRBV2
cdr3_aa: CASNPDRGGEKLFF

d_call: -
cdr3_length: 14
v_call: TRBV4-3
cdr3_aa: CASSQDAGQETQYF

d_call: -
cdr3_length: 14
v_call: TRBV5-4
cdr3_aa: CASSLGVGYGTQYF

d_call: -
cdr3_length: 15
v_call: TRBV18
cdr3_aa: CASSQGAYRGETQYF

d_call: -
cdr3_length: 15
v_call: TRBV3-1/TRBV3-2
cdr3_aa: CASSSPASPNTEAFF

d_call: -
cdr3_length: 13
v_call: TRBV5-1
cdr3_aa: CASSTDGSYGYTF

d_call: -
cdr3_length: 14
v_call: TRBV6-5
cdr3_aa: CASRFEAGGSGYTF

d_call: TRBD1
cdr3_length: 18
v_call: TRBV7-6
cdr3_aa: CASSLTHDRDHSGNTIYF

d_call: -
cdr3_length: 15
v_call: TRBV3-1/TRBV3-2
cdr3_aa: CASSPHGNSGNTIYF

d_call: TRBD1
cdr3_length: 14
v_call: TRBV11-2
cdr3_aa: CASSFTQGTSPLHF

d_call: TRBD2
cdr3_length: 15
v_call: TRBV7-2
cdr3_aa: CASSSTSGSYNEQFF

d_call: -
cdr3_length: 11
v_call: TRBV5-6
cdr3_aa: CASSWEEGYTF

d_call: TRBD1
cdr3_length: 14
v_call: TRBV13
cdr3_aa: CASSDWGQGYGYTF

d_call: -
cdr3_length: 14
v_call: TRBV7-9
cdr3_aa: CASSSFRGHTEAFF

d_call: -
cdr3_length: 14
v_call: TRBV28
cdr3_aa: CASSLGMTTSEAFF

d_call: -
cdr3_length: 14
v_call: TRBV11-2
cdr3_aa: CASSLASGPYEQYF

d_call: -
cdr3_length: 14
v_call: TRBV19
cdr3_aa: CASRVTGNTGELFF

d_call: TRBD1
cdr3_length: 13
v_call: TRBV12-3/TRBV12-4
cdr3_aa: CASGSGTAYGYTF

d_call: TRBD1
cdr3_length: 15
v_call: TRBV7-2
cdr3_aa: CASSLDRATNEKLFF

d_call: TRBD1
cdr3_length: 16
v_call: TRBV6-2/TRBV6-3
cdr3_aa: CASSYKFSGGDQPQHF

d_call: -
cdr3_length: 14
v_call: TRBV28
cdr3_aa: CASSFVSSNYGYTF

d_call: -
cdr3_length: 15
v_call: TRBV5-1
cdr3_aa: CASSLVPTSTDTQYF

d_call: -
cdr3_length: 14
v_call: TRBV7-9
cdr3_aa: CASSFRGNTGELFF

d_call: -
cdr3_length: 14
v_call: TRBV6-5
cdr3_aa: CASSYSGTNTEAFF

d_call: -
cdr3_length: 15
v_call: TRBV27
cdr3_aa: CASSLAGFSNQPQHF

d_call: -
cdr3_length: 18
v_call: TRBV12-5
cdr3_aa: CASGLVLGQPLSNQPQHF

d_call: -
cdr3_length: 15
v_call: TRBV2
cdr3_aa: CASRGAVSQNTEAFF

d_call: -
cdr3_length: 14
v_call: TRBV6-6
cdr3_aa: CASRAGRTNEKLFF